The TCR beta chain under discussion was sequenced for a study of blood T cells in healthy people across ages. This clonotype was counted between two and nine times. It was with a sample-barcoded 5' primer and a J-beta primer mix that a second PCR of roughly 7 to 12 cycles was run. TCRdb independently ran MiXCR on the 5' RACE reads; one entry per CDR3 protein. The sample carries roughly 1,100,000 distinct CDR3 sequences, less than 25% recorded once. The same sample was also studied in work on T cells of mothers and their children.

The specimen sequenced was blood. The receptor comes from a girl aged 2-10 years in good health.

CDR3 in DNA: TGCAGTGCTGAGGCTAGTGCTGCCGGGGAGCTGTTTTTT. Protein: CSAEASAAGELFF. This chain uses TRBV20-1 with TRBJ2-2, with D unresolved. There are 13 residues in the CDR3. V lost 5 bases to trimming and J lost 6 bases, with 13 bases between them. CDR1 and CDR2 from the germline V gene are DFQATT and SNEGSKA (reference sequence).